A single sample gave rise to the 19 T cell receptor beta chains below, sequenced in a study of cytomegalovirus exposure and HLA in healthy donors. Vbeta (60) and Jbeta (13) primers were used in the PCR. Repertoires were generated with immunoSEQ multiplex PCR, while TCRdb's copy carries only in-frame clones and drops some. The table records 200,000 to 250,000 clones, over 70% of them present only once. The sequenced sample consisted of PBMCs. Receptor source: a woman aged 60 to 75 in good health and CMV-seropositive.

V gene TRBV4-1 combines with J gene TRBJ2-5; 7 bases align to TRBD1. Judging by the DNA end, TRBJ2-7 fits better; the J call may be wrong. This CDR3 contains 13 residues. Germline V gives CDR1 MGHRA, CDR2 YSYEKL. In DNA form, the CDR3 reads TGCGCCAGCAGCCGGGACAGAACCTACGAGCAGTACTTC. It yields the protein CASSRDRTYEQYF.

The chain joins TRBV2 to TRBJ1-1, with D unclear. CDR1 SNHLY and CDR2 FYNNEI come from the germline V gene. This CDR3 region has 14 residues. The V gene lost 7 bases and the J gene lost 5 bases, with 17 bases spanning the gap. As DNA, the CDR3 is TGTGCCAGCAAGACCAGGCTTAGTTCGACTGAAGCTTTCTTT. Translating it yields CASKTRLSSTEAFF.

This chain joins TRBV4-1 and TRBJ1-2; TRBD1 is a possible D gene (5 bases). The CDR3 is made up of 14 amino acids. CDR1 MGHRA and CDR2 YSYEKL come from the germline V gene. Trimming removed 0 bases from V and 8 bases from J, with 13 bases in between. The CDR3 spells CASSQDHQGLGYTF. In DNA form, the CDR3 reads TGCGCCAGCAGCCAAGATCACCAGGGACTGGGCTACACCTTC.

This chain joins TRBV7-3 and TRBJ1-1; tentative D call: TRBD1 (5 bases). The CDR3 is made up of 14 amino acids. V was trimmed by 5 bases and J by 2 bases, leaving 12 bases between them. Germline CDR1 is SGHTA and CDR2 is FQGTGA. The CDR3 is CASSTTATNTEAFF. CDR3 coding DNA: TGTGCCAGCAGCACGACAGCAACTAACACTGAAGCTTTCTTT.

In regard to this clone: The junction differs from germline at one of its ends, possibly a read error. This chain joins TRBV7-7 and TRBJ2-1; 11 nucleotides align to TRBD2. CDR1 is SSHAT, CDR2 FNYEAQ, per germline (reference sequence). This CDR3 is 16 amino acids long. CDR3 sequence (DNA): TGTGCTAGCAGCTTAACAACTAGCGGGAGAAAAGATGAGCAGTTCTTC. The encoded protein is CASSLTTSGRKDEQFF.

This clone turned up a few times. The V gene is TRBV5-6, the J gene TRBJ2-3, with 7 bases aligning to TRBD2. Trimming cost V 4 bases and J 5 bases; bases outside gene matches: 13. The CDR3 spans 16 residues. Germline CDR1 reads SGHDT; CDR2 reads YYEEEE. The CDR3 here is CASSDREILAGDTQYF. CDR3 bases: TGTGCCAGCAGCGATCGCGAGATATTAGCGGGAGATACGCAGTATTTT.

The rearrangement joins TRBV29-1 to TRBJ2-1, with D perhaps matching TRBD1 (6 bases). This CDR3 region has 11 residues. Trimming left V 8 bases short and J 12 bases short, with 17 bases between. Germline CDR1 is SQVTM and CDR2 is ANQGSEA. CDR3 amino acids: CSQLQGIWQFF. CDR3 sequence (DNA): TGCAGCCAATTACAGGGCATCTGGCAGTTCTTC.

The CDR3 coding sequence is TGTGCCAGCAGCTTAACTAGCGGATACACAGATACGCAGTATTTT. It yields the protein CASSLTSGYTDTQYF. The chain combines TRBV7-3 with TRBJ2-3, with D possibly TRBD2 on 6 matching bases. Trimming stripped 0 bases from V and 2 bases from J, with 9 bases between. The CDR3 totals 15 residues. Looked up from germline, CDR1 is SGHTA and CDR2 is FQGTGA.

The genes are TRBV19 and TRBJ2-1, with D hard to call. The V end lost 2 bases, the J end lost 6 bases, and 11 bases lay between the germline ends. Per germline, CDR1 LNHDA and CDR2 SQIVND (reference sequence). The length of the CDR3 is 14 residues. The CDR3 loop reads CASSIQPQSNEQFF. The CDR3 bases are TGTGCCAGTAGTATACAGCCACAGAGCAATGAGCAGTTCTTC. Full variable domain (remainder filled in from reference TRBV19 and TRBJ2-1): DGGITQSPKYLFRKEGQNVTLSCEQNLNHDAMYWYRQDPGQGLRLIYYSQIVNDFQKGDIAEGYSVSREKKESFPLTVTSAQKNPTAFYLCASSIQPQSNEQFFGPGTRLTVL.

V gene TRBV7-9 combines with J gene TRBJ1-5; a weak D match, TRBD1 (5 bases). V was cut by 5 bases and J by 5 bases, with 19 bases left in between. The CDR3 contains 16 residues. CDR1 and CDR2 from the germline V gene are SEHNR and FQNEAQ (reference sequence). The CDR3 reads CASSPSRGGIDQPQHF. In nucleotides, the CDR3 is TGTGCCAGCAGCCCCTCGAGGGGAGGGATTGATCAGCCCCAGCATTTT.

The chain employs TRBV7-3 and TRBJ2-3, with 11 bases that match TRBD2. CDR3 size: 16 residues. The germline gives CDR1 SGHTA, CDR2 FQGTGA. V dropped 5 bases and J dropped 2; count of bases not matched to a gene: 6. CDR3 sequence (DNA): TGTGCCAGCAGCCTAAGACTAGCGGGATACACAGATACGCAGTATTTT. Residues: CASSLRLAGYTDTQYF.

A note on this clone: In the same sample, other DNA sequences code for this CDR3. The V and J genes are TRBV6-5 and TRBJ2-7; D call uncertain. There are 13 residues in the CDR3. Germline CDR1 and CDR2: MNHEY and SVGAGI. V lost 5 bases and J 1 base, leaving 9 bases between the germline ends. The CDR3 loop is CASSNGQSYEQYF. CDR3 nucleotide sequence: TGTGCCAGCAGTAATGGGCAGTCCTACGAGCAGTACTTC.

J is TRBJ2-3 and V is TRBV18; D call uncertain. CDR3 length equals 12 residues. Trimming took 5 bases from V and 2 from J, leaving 5 bases between them. Germline CDR1 and CDR2: KGHSH and LQKENI. This CDR3 reads CASSTYTDTQYF. The CDR3 DNA sequence: TGTGCCAGCTCAACCTACACAGATACGCAGTATTTT.

Turning to this clone: This sample also contains other DNA sequences that code for the same CDR3. The rearrangement links TRBV5-1 to TRBJ1-1, with a possible D match to TRBD1 (6 bases). Germline V gene data show CDR1 as SGHRS and CDR2 as YFSETQ. The CDR3 length is 14 residues. Trimming shortened V by 0 bases and J by 3 bases, and 9 bases separated the two germline ends. The CDR3 bases are TGCGCCAGCAGCTTGGCTGGGGGCGACACTGAAGCTTTCTTT. Residues: CASSLAGGDTEAFF. The entire variable domain, with the rest obtained from reference TRBV5-1 and TRBJ1-1, is as follows: KAGVTQTPRYLIKTRGQQVTLSCSPISGHRSVSWYQQTPGQGLQFLFEYFSETQRNKGNFPGRFSGRQFSNSRSEMNVSTLELGDSALYLCASSLAGGDTEAFFGQGTRLTVV.

This clone was found once. The chain couples TRBV7-2 to TRBJ2-1; TRBD2 matches at 12 bases. The CDR3 is 16 amino acids. The germline V gene encodes CDR1 SGHTA and CDR2 FQGNSA. V trimming: 5 bases; J trimming: 1 base; junction bases outside the gene matches: 3. The CDR3 is CASSLTSGRSYNEQFF. CDR3 coding DNA: TGTGCCAGCAGCCTAACTAGCGGGAGGTCCTACAATGAGCAGTTCTTC.

The chain couples TRBV11-2 to TRBJ2-7, with 7 bases aligning to TRBD2. The V and J ends lost 5 bases and 1 base, in that order; junction bases with no gene match: 8. The CDR3 contains 15 residues. CDR1 is SGHAT and CDR2 is FQNNGV in the germline V gene. The CDR3 sequence: CASSHGPAGSYEQYF. The CDR3 DNA is TGTGCCAGCAGCCACGGGCCAGCGGGGTCCTACGAGCAGTACTTC.

The chain employs TRBV2 and TRBJ2-1; 8 bases are a match to TRBD1. V lost 8 bases to trimming and J lost 4 bases; unmatched junction nucleotides: 10. CDR3 size: 15 residues. Germline lookup yields CDR1 SNHLY and CDR2 FYNNEI. CDR3 in DNA: TGTGCCAGCCGCGCCCCGGGACAGGTTTACAATGAGCAGTTCTTC. Translating gives CASRAPGQVYNEQFF.

CDR3 loop: CASSLRPVGRLTDTQYF. CDR3 nucleotides: TGTGCCAGCAGTTTAAGACCGGTCGGGAGACTCACAGATACGCAGTATTTT. The V call is TRBV27, the J call TRBJ2-3; perhaps TRBD2 as D (6 bases). Germline V gene data show CDR1 as MNHEY and CDR2 as SMNVEV (reference sequence). The CDR3 spans 17 residues. V lost 2 bases and J lost 2, with 17 bases in between.

V is TRBV5-1 and J is TRBJ1-6, with D perhaps matching TRBD1 (6 bases). The V gene lost 0 bases and the J gene lost 7 bases, with 8 bases spanning the gap. This CDR3 has 14 residues. Germline values: CDR1 SGHRS, CDR2 YFSETQ. CDR3: CASSLDRDNSPLHF. The CDR3 nucleotides are TGCGCCAGCAGCTTGGACAGGGACAATTCACCCCTCCACTTT.